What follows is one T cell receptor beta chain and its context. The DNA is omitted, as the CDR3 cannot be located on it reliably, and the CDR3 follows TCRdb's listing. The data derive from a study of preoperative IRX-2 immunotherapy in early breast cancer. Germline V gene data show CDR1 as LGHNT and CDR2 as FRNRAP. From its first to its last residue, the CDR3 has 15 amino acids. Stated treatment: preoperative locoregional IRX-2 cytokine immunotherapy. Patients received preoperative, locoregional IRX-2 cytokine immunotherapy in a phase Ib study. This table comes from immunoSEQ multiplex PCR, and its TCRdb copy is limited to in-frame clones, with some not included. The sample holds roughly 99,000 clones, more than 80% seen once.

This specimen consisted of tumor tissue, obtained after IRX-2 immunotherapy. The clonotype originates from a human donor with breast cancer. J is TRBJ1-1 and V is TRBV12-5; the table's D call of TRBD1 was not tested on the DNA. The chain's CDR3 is CASGFGPGGRTEAFF.